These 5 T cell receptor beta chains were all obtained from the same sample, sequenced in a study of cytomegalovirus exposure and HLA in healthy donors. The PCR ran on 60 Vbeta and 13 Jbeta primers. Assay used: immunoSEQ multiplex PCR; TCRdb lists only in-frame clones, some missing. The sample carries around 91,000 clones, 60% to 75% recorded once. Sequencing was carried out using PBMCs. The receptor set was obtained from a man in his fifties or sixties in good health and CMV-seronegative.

The CDR3 sequence: CASGGGWETQYF. The CDR3 DNA sequence: TGTGCCAGTGGTGGGGGCTGGGAGACCCAGTACTTC. The rearrangement uses TRBV19 and TRBJ2-5, with D perhaps matching TRBD1 (6 bases). The CDR3 runs 12 residues. Germline CDR1 is LNHDA and CDR2 is SQIVND (reference sequence). Trimming removed 8 bases at V and 5 bases at J, with 12 bases between.

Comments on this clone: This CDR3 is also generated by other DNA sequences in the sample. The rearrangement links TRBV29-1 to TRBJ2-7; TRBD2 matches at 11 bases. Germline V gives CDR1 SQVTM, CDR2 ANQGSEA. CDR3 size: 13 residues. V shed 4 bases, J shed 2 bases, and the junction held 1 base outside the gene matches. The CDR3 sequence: CSVGLAGPYEQYF. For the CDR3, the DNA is TGCAGCGTTGGACTAGCGGGACCCTACGAGCAGTACTTC.

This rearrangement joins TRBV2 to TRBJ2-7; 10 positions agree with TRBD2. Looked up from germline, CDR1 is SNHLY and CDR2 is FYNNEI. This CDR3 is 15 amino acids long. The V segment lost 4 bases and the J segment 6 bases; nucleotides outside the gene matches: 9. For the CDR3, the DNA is TGTGCCAGCAGTGCCTCTAGCGGGGGTGTTGGCGAGCAGTACTTC. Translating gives CASSASSGGVGEQYF.

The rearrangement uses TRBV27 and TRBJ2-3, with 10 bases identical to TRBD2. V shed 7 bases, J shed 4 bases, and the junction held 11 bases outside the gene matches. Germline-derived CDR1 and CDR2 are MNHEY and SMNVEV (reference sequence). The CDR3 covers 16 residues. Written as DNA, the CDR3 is TGTGCCAGCATAGCTAGCGGGAGATTTACAGCAGATACGCAGTATTTT. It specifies CASIASGRFTADTQYF.

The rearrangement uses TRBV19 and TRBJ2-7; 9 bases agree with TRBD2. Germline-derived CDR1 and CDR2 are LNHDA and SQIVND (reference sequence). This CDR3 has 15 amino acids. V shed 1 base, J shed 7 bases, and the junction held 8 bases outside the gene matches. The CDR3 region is CASSIVGGRAGEQYF. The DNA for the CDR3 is TGTGCCAGTAGTATAGTCGGCGGGAGGGCCGGGGAGCAGTACTTC.